These 14 T cell receptor beta chains share one sample of origin, sequenced in a study of T cells in Graves' hyperthyroidism and ophthalmopathy. The CDR3 regions of TCR beta were amplified from RNA transcripts. Carried out on the TCR CDR3, a first-round RT-PCR used the HTBI primer set. A single record per CDR3 protein comes from TCRdb applying MiXCR to the multiplex PCR reads. The sample yields 650,000 to 750,000 distinct CDR3 sequences, roughly 15% seen once. Sequencing was performed on blood. The receptors come from a woman aged 18-29 years with Graves' hyperthyroidism.

This clonotype occurred many times. The chain recombines TRBV20-1 with TRBJ2-1; 13 bases match TRBD2. Trimming at V came to 5 bases and at J to 8 bases, leaving 9 bases not matched to a gene. The CDR3 spans 15 residues. Germline V gene data show CDR1 as DFQATT and CDR2 as SNEGSKA (reference sequence). CDR3 sequence reads: CSAYRTSGSRDEQFF. CDR3 nucleotide sequence: TGCAGTGCTTACCGGACTAGCGGGAGTCGAGATGAGCAGTTCTTC.

The chain recombines TRBV28 with TRBJ1-5; weak D call: TRBD1 (6 bases). Trimming removed 4 bases at V and 1 base at J, with 17 bases between. This CDR3 comprises 17 residues. Germline V gives CDR1 MDHEN, CDR2 SYDVKM. CDR3 bases: TGTGCCAGCAGTTCGGTCGGTGCGGGGGCGAGCAATCAGCCCCAGCATTTT. Translating gives CASSSVGAGASNQPQHF. Variable domain in full (rest from reference TRBV28 and TRBJ1-5): DVKVTQSSRYLVKRTGEKVFLECVQDMDHENMFWYRQDPGLGLRLIYFSYDVKMKEKGDIPEGYSVSREKKERFSLILESASTNQTSMYLCASSSVGAGASNQPQHFGDGTRLSIL.

This clonotype was counted ten times or more. The chain is built from TRBV4-1 and TRBJ2-7; TRBD1 is a possible D gene (5 bases). Germline CDR1 and CDR2: MGHRA and YSYEKL. CDR3 length: 13 residues. Trimming pared 2 bases from V and 4 bases from J, leaving 9 bases between. The CDR3 DNA reads TGCGCCAGCAGCCAAACCAGGGTTTACGAGCAGTACTTC. It codes for CASSQTRVYEQYF.

This clonotype appeared many times. J is TRBJ2-3 and V is TRBV28; 11 bases match TRBD2. The CDR3 runs 20 residues. Trimming removed 4 bases from V and 1 base from J; junction bases left unmatched: 16. The germline V gene encodes CDR1 MDHEN and CDR2 SYDVKM. For the CDR3, the DNA is TGTGCCAGCAGTTCCGGTCTTAGCGGGAGGGCCTCTCGGGGCACAGATACGCAGTATTTT. Encoded protein: CASSSGLSGRASRGTDTQYF.

This clonotype was counted many times. This chain uses TRBV6-5 with TRBJ2-5, with D possibly matching TRBD1 (6 bases). This CDR3 comprises 13 residues. V was clipped by 2 bases and J by 9 bases, with 13 bases between them. Germline-derived CDR1 and CDR2 are MNHEY and SVGAGI. The CDR3 region has the DNA TGTGCCAGCAGTTACGAAGGGGGATTGGCCCAGTACTTC. It is translated as CASSYEGGLAQYF.

This clonotype turned up a few times. This sequence joins TRBV5-1 and TRBJ1-1; the D gene is possibly TRBD1 (6 bases). The ends were cut back, 2 bases at V and 5 bases at J, with 13 bases in the middle. The CDR3 contains 14 residues. The germline CDR1 and CDR2 sequences are SGHRS and YFSETQ. The CDR3 reads CASSFPGAGTEAFF. The CDR3 DNA sequence: TGCGCCAGCAGCTTCCCGGGGGCCGGGACTGAAGCTTTCTTT. The full variable domain, its missing parts supplied by reference TRBV5-1 and TRBJ1-1, is KAGVTQTPRYLIKTRGQQVTLSCSPISGHRSVSWYQQTPGQGLQFLFEYFSETQRNKGNFPGRFSGRQFSNSRSEMNVSTLELGDSALYLCASSFPGAGTEAFFGQGTRLTVV.

In this sample, this clonotype turned up many times. The gene calls are TRBV7-9 and TRBJ2-3, with 12 bases matching TRBD2. The CDR3 is made up of 16 amino acids. Germline V gene data show CDR1 as SEHNR and CDR2 as FQNEAQ (reference sequence). With 4 bases clipped from V and 4 bases from J, the junction kept 6 bases outside the gene matches. The CDR3 DNA reads TGTGCCAGCAGCTGGAGACTAGCGGGAGCGGCAGATACGCAGTATTTT. As protein: CASSWRLAGAADTQYF.

The table lists this clonotype with many counts. This sequence joins TRBV11-2 and TRBJ2-5, with D possibly matching TRBD2 (5 bases). Germline V lookup: CDR1 SGHAT, CDR2 FQNNGV. CDR3 length equals 17 residues. V dropped 0 bases and J dropped 5 bases, with 19 bases sitting between them. CDR3: CASSLDSRGLLLETQYF. DNA for the CDR3: TGTGCCAGCAGCTTAGATTCCCGTGGACTCTTACTGGAGACCCAGTACTTC.

This clonotype was seen many times. The genes are TRBV18 and TRBJ1-1, with D possibly being TRBD1 (5 bases). This CDR3 region has 14 residues. Trimming pared 3 bases from V and 0 bases from J, leaving 8 bases between. Germline CDR1 is KGHSH and CDR2 is LQKENI. The CDR3 is CASSPTELNTEAFF. The CDR3, as DNA: TGTGCCAGCTCACCGACAGAACTGAACACTGAAGCTTTCTTT.

This clonotype has a count of ten or more. This chain connects TRBV11-2 to TRBJ2-1; D is possibly TRBD2 (8 bases). The CDR3 consists of 16 residues. Trimming stripped 1 base from V and 9 bases from J, with 19 bases between. Germline CDR1 is SGHAT and CDR2 is FQNNGV. Here the CDR3 reads CASSLVGGGREGEQFF. The CDR3 nucleotides read TGTGCCAGCAGCTTAGTAGGAGGGGGCCGGGAGGGTGAGCAGTTCTTC.

There are many counts of this clonotype. This rearrangement joins TRBV5-1 to TRBJ1-2, with D possibly matching TRBD1 (5 bases). The germline V and J ends were trimmed by 2 bases and 3 bases, with 5 bases remaining between them. CDR3 length: 12 residues. CDR1 SGHRS and CDR2 YFSETQ come from the germline V gene. The CDR3 DNA is TGCGCCAGCAGCTTCAGGGACTATGGCTACACCTTC. It translates to CASSFRDYGYTF.

The chain couples TRBV30 to TRBJ1-2, with 9 bases fitting TRBD1. CDR3 length: 11 amino acids. Germline V gene data show CDR1 as GTSNPN and CDR2 as SVGIG (reference sequence). J was trimmed by 5 bases and V by 8 bases; bases with no gene match: 3. The CDR3 reads CARTGAYGYTF. DNA of the CDR3: TGTGCCCGGACAGGGGCTTATGGCTACACCTTC. Variable domain in full (rest from reference TRBV30 and TRBJ1-2): SQTIHQWPATLVQPVGSPLSLECTVEGTSNPNLYWYRQAAGRGLQLLFYSVGIGQISSEVPQNLSASRPQDRQFILSSKKLLLSDSGFYLCARTGAYGYTFGSGTRLTVV.

This clonotype was observed a few times. The rearrangement joins TRBV25-1 to TRBJ2-3; possible D gene TRBD1, 5 bases. CDR3 length: 15 residues. V was pared by 2 bases and J by 6 bases, with 15 bases between. Germline V gene lookup returns CDR1 MGHDK and CDR2 SYGVNS. CDR3 region: CASSEGANKRDTQYF. Here the CDR3 DNA reads TGTGCCAGCAGTGAAGGGGCAAACAAAAGGGATACGCAGTATTTT.

The rearrangement uses TRBV6-1 and TRBJ2-1; D gene unclear. V lost 5 bases and J 3 bases, leaving 5 bases between the germline ends. Per the germline V gene, CDR1 is MNHNS and CDR2 is SASEGT. There are 12 residues in the CDR3. The CDR3, as DNA: TGTGCCAGCAGTAACCTCTACAATGAGCAGTTCTTC. Amino acids: CASSNLYNEQFF.